The sequence of this T cell receptor (beta chain) was determined in a study of T cell responses to AZD1222 COVID-19 vaccine. Study findings and constraints: Baseline seropositives among AZD1222 recipients totaled only five to seven.

The CDR3 extends over 14 amino acids. The germline V gene encodes CDR1 SGHDN and CDR2 FVKESK. The ends were cut back, 4 bases at V and 3 bases at J, with 9 bases in the middle. Concerning this clone: As yet, its antigen is unknown.

TCRdb's table, derived via immunoSEQ multiplex PCR, lists solely in-frame clones and lacks some. This table holds roughly 150,000 clones, just over 90% found once. This specimen consisted of peripheral blood, obtained 28 days after the second AZD1222 dose. This chain uses TRBV14 with TRBJ1-4; no clear D. The receptor was isolated from an adult who received the AZD1222 COVID-19 vaccine. The DNA of the CDR3 is TGTGCCAGCAGCCCTAGCGGGGCTAATGAAAAACTGTTTTTT. Encoded protein: CASSPSGANEKLFF.